This T cell receptor beta chain originates from a study of CD4 T cell repertoires in COVID-19 (TCRdb year 2021). In terms of the full investigation: To analyze cross-reactivity, CFSE-low cells were expanded with IL-2 for approximately nine days and then labeled again and restimulated with spike proteins from other coronaviruses. The study characterized naturally processed CD4+ T cell responses to SARS-CoV-2 spike and nucleoprotein in COVID-19-recovered individuals, using TCR Vbeta sequencing to assess clonal composition. TCR Vbeta repertoire analysis of SARS-CoV-2-reactive T cells was conducted at the subset level in three recovered individuals.

Library construction relied on the immunoSEQ multiplex PCR assay. The paper's data handling went like this. The Chao-Jaccard similarity index and the number of shared clonotypes were used to measure repertoire overlap between subsets. In its TCRdb copy, this immuneACCESS table keeps in-frame sequences only and misses some clones. Where compared with another copy, unresolved V genes explain less than half of these, and the others have no known cause. From that table come the V and J calls and clone size; the DNA was used to work out D and trimming. The sample table holds approximately 79,000 clones, of which roughly 80% were seen once. Around 0.58% of the sample goes to the ten largest clones. The sample's time point label, in plain terms: sample from a COVID-19-recovered individual after infection. The donors were patients who had recovered from mild-to-severe COVID-19. Uncultured memory T cell samples were sequenced directly after ex vivo isolation. From peripheral blood mononuclear cells, the researchers isolated CD4+ total memory, central memory, effector memory and circulating T follicular helper cells.

CDR1 and CDR2 were assigned from the germline V gene as KGHDR and SFDVKD. The junction carries 12 bases between V and J, which are trimmed by 3 bases and 4 bases respectively. The cysteine opens and the phenylalanine closes a CDR3 of 15 amino acids. The retained sequence is limited to the CDR3, 45 bases, with the frame set at the first base. On the study overall, not on this receptor specifically: Two or all three memory subsets shared several of the most expanded SARS-CoV-2-reactive clonotypes, which suggests intraclonal diversification. Between roughly 7 and 28% of SARS-CoV-2 clonotypes were also detected in SARS-CoV and/or HKU1 spike-stimulated secondary cultures, consistent with cross-reactivity.

A note on this clone: What this receptor recognizes is not known. Base qualities are not provided; no much larger clone lies one nucleotide away.

The sequence is built from TRBV24-1 and TRBJ1-5, with TRBD1 tentatively as D gene (5 bases match). The clonotype was recovered from a human donor who had COVID-19. Here the sequenced sample was CD4+ T cells from peripheral blood, taken after recovery from COVID-19. The encoded CDR3 is CATSDGRGGNQPQHF. Here is the DNA: TGTGCCACCAGTGATGGGAGGGGAGGGAATCAGCCCCAGCATTTT.